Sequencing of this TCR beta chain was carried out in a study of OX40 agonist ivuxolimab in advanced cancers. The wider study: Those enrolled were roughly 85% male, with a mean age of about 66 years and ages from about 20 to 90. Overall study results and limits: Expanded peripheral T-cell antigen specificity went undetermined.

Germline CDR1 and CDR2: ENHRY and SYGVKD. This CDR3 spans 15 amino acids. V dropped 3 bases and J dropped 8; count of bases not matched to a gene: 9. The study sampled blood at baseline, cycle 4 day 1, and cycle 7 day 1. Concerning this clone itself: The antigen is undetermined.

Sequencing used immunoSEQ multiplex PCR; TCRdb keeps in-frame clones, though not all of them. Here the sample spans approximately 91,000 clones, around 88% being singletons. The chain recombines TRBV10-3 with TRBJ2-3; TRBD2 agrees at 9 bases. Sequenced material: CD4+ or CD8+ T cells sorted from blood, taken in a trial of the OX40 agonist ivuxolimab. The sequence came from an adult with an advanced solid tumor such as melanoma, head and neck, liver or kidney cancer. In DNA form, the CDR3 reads TGTGCCATCAGTGATGGGACTAGCTATGACGGTACGCAGTATTTT. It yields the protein CAISDGTSYDGTQYF.